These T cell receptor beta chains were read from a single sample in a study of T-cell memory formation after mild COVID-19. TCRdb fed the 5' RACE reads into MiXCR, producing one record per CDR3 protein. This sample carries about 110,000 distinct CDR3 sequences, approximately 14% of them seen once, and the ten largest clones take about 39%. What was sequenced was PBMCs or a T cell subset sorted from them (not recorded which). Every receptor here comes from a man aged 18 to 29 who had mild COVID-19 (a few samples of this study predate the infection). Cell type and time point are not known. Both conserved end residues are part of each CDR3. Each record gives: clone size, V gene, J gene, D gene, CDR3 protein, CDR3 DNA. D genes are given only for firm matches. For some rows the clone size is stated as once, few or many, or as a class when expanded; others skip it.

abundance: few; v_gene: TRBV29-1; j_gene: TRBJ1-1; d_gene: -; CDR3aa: CSGIEMNTEAFF; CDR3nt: TGCAGCGGGATCGAGATGAACACTGAAGCTTTCTTT
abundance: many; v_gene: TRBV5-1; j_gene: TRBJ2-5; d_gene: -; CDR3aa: CASSLGTAETQYF; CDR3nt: TGCGCCAGCAGCTTGGGGACAGCAGAGACCCAGTACTTC
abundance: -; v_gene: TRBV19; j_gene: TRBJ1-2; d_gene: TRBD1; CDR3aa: CASSPTGGYYGYTF; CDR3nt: TGTGCCAGTAGCCCGACAGGGGGGTACTATGGCTACACCTTC
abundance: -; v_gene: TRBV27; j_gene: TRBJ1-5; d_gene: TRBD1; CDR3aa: CASSHTQGVSNQPQHF; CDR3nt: TGTGCCAGCAGCCACACTCAGGGGGTAAGCAATCAGCCCCAGCATTTT
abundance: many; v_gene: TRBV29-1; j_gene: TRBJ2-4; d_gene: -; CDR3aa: CSVEGQDGGKNIQYF; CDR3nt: TGCAGCGTTGAGGGGCAGGACGGGGGCAAAAACATTCAGTACTTC
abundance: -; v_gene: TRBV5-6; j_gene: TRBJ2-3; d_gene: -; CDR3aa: CASSFGRTQYF; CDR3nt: TGTGCCAGCAGCTTTGGGAGGACGCAGTATTTT
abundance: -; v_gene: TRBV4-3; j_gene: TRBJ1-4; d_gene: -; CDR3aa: CASSQERTAAANEKLFF; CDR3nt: TGCGCCAGCAGCCAAGAGAGGACCGCTGCGGCTAATGAAAAACTGTTTTTT
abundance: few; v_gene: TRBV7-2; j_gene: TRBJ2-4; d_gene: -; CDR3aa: CASSLKGGGSYTKNIQYF; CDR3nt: TGTGCCAGCAGCTTAAAAGGGGGGGGCTCCTATACCAAAAACATTCAGTACTTC
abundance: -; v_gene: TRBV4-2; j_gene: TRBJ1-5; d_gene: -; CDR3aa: CASSQYNGVNQPQHF; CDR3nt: TGTGCCAGCAGCCAATATAACGGGGTCAATCAGCCCCAGCATTTT
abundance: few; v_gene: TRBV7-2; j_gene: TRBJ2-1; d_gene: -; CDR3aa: CASSRDMTYNEQFF; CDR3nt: TGTGCCAGCAGCCGGGACATGACCTACAATGAGCAGTTCTTC
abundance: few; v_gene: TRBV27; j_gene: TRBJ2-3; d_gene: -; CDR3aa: CASSLSAGYPLFNLTDTQYF; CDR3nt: TGTGCCAGCAGTTTATCGGCAGGTTACCCCCTATTTAACCTCACAGATACGCAGTATTTT
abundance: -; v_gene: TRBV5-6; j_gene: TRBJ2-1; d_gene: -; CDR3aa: CASSPRLLFSYNEQFF; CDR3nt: TGTGCCAGCAGCCCGAGGTTGCTCTTCTCCTACAATGAGCAGTTCTTC
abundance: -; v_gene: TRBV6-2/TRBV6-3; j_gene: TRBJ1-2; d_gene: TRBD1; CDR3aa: CASSHGQGHGYTF; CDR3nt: TGTGCCAGCAGTCATGGACAGGGGCACGGCTACACCTTC
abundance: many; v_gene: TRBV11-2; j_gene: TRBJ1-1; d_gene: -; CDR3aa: CASSHGQGHVDTEAFF; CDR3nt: TGTGCCAGCAGCCATGGCCAGGGCCATGTGGACACTGAAGCTTTCTTT
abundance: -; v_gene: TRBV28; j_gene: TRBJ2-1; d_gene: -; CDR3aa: CASSYRSLGEQFF; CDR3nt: TGTGCCAGCAGTTACCGTTCGTTAGGTGAGCAGTTCTTC
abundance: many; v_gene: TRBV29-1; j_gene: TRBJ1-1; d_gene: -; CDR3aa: CSVSGLEAFF; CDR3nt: TGCAGCGTTTCGGGGCTAGAAGCTTTCTTT
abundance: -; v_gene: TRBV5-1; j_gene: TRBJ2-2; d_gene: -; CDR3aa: CASSFGFTTELFF; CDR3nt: TGCGCCAGCAGCTTTGGATTTACGACGGAGCTGTTTTTT
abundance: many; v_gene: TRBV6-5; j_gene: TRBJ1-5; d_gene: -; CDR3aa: CASRPSIGGQPQHF; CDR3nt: TGTGCCAGCAGACCATCGATTGGGGGTCAGCCCCAGCATTTT
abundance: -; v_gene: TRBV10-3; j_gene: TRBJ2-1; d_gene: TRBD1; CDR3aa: CAISESLGTGFHEQFF; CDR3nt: TGTGCCATCAGTGAGTCCCTTGGGACAGGGTTCCATGAGCAGTTCTTC
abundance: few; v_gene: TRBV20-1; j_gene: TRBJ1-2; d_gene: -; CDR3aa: CSARDRLGYGYTF; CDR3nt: TGCAGTGCTAGAGATCGGCTGGGCTATGGCTACACCTTC
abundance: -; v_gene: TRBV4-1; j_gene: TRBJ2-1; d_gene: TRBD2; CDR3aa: CASSQPGGGQHNEQFF; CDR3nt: TGCGCCAGCAGCCAACCCGGGGGGGGACAACACAATGAGCAGTTCTTC
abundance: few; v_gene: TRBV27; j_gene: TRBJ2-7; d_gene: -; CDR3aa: CASSLSGGSSYEQYF; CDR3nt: TGTGCCAGCAGTTTATCAGGGGGAAGCTCCTACGAGCAGTACTTC
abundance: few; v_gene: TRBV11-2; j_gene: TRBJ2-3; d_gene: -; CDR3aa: CASSVMGRPSTDTQYF; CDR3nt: TGTGCCAGCAGCGTTATGGGGAGGCCTAGCACAGATACGCAGTATTTT
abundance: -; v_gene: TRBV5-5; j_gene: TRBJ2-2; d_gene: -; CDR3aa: CASSLGPNIRTGELFF; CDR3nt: TGTGCCAGCAGCTTGGGCCCAAATATTCGCACCGGGGAGCTGTTTTTT
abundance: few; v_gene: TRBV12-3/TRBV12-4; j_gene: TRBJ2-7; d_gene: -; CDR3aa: CASSLQPYEQYF; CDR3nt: TGTGCCAGCAGTTTGCAACCCTACGAGCAGTACTTC
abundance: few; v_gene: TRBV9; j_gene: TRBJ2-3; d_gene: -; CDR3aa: CASSLPSQVPSTDTQYF; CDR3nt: TGTGCCAGCAGCCTCCCGTCACAGGTACCTAGCACAGATACGCAGTATTTT
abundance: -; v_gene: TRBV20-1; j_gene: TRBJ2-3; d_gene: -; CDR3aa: CSASARPHTDTQYF; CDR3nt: TGCAGTGCTAGTGCTAGACCGCACACAGATACGCAGTATTTT
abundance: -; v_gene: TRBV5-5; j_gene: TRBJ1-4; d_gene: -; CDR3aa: CASSIDRLASYEKLFF; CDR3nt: TGTGCCAGCAGCATCGACAGGCTTGCTAGTTATGAAAAACTGTTTTTT
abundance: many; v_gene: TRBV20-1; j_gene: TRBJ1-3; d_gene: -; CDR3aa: CSLLGAGNTIYF; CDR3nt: TGCAGTCTTCTCGGGGCAGGAAACACCATATATTTT
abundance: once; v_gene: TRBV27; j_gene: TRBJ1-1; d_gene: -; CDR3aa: CASRDDVNTEAFF; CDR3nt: TGTGCCAGTCGGGATGATGTGAACACTGAAGCTTTCTTT
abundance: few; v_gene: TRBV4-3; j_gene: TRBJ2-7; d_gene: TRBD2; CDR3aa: CASSQGEGRYEQYF; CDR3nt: TGCGCCAGCAGCCAAGGGGAGGGGCGATACGAGCAGTACTTC
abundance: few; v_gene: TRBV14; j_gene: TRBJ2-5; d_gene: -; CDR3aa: CASSQVSRDTARLQFGETQYF; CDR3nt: TGTGCCAGCAGCCAAGTTTCCCGGGACACGGCGAGATTACAGTTTGGGGAGACCCAGTACTTC
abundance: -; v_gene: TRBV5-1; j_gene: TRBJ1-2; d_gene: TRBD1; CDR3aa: CASSWDSNGYTF; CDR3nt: TGCGCCAGCAGCTGGGACAGTAATGGCTACACCTTC
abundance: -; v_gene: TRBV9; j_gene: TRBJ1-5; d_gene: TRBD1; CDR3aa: CASSGGQGNQPQHF; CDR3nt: TGTGCCAGCAGCGGTGGACAGGGCAATCAGCCCCAGCATTTT
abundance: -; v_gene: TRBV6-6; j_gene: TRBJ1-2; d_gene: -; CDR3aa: CASSYGSYGYTF; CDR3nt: TGTGCCAGCAGTTACGGGAGCTATGGCTACACCTTC
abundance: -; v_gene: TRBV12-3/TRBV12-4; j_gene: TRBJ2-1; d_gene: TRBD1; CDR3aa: CASSHRDRVGSEQFF; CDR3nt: TGTGCCAGCAGTCACCGGGACAGGGTTGGAAGTGAGCAGTTCTTC
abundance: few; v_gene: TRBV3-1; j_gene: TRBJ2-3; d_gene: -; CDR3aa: CASSQASPTDTQYF; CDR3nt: TGTGCCAGCAGCCAAGCTTCCCCCACAGATACGCAGTATTTT
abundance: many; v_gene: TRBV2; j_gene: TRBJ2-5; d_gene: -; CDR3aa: CASDKYQETQYF; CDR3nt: TGTGCCAGCGATAAGTACCAAGAGACCCAGTACTTC
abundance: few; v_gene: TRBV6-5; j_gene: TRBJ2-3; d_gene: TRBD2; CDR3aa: CASSYSSSGGNTDTQYF; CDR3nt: TGTGCCAGCAGTTACTCGAGCAGCGGGGGAAATACAGATACGCAGTATTTT
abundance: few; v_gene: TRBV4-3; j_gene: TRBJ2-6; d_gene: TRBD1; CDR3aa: CASSQEDRASGANVLTF; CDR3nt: TGCGCCAGCAGCCAAGAGGACAGGGCTTCTGGGGCCAACGTCCTGACTTTC
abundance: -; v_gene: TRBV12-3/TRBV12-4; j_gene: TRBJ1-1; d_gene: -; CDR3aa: CASSAGYTEAFF; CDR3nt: TGTGCCAGCAGCGCCGGATACACTGAAGCTTTCTTT
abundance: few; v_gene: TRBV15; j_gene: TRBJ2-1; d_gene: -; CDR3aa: CATSRDPPIHNEQFF; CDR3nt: TGTGCCACCAGCAGAGATCCCCCCATACATAATGAGCAGTTCTTC
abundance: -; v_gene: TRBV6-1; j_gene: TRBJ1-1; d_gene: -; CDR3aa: CASSGGGGGETEAFF; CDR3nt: TGTGCCAGCAGTGGCGGGGGCGGGGGGGAGACTGAAGCTTTCTTT
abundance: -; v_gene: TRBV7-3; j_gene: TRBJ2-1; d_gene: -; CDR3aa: CASSAGGSYNEQFF; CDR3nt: TGTGCCAGCTCCGCAGGGGGGTCCTACAATGAGCAGTTCTTC
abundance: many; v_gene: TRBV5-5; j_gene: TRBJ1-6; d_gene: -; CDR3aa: CASSFPGRGNSPLHF; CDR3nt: TGTGCCAGCAGCTTCCCGGGACGGGGTAATTCACCCCTCCACTTT
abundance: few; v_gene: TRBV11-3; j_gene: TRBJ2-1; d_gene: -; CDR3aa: CASSSGGFNEQFF; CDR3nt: TGTGCCAGCAGCTCAGGAGGCTTCAATGAGCAGTTCTTC
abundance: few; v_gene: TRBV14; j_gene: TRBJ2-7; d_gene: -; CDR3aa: CASSIDPYEQYF; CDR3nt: TGTGCCAGCAGCATCGACCCCTACGAGCAGTACTTC
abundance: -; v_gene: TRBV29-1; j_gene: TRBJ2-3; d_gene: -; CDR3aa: CSVLTSTDTQYF; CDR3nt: TGCAGCGTTCTCACGAGCACAGATACGCAGTATTTT
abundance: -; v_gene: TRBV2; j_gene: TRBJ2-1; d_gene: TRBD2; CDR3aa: CARRTSDSNEQFF; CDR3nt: TGTGCCAGGAGGACTAGCGATTCGAATGAGCAGTTCTTC
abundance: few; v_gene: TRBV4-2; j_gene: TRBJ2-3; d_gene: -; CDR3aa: CASSQELFADTDTQYF; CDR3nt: TGTGCCAGCAGCCAAGAGCTTTTTGCGGACACAGATACGCAGTATTTT
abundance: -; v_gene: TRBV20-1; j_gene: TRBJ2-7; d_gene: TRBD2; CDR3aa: CSAQPGGSYEQYF; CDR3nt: TGCAGTGCTCAACCGGGGGGTAGCTACGAGCAGTACTTC
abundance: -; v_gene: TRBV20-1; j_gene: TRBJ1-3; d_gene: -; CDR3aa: CSGAVSSGNTIYF; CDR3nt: TGCAGTGGGGCGGTGAGCTCTGGAAACACCATATATTTT
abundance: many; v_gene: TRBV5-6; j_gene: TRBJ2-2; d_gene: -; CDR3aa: CASSLARWPGELFF; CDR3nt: TGTGCCAGCAGCTTGGCTCGCTGGCCCGGGGAGCTGTTTTTT
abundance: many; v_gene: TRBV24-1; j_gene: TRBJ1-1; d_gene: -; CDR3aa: CASTTENMNTEAFF; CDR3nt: TGTGCCTCCACCACAGAAAATATGAACACTGAAGCTTTCTTT
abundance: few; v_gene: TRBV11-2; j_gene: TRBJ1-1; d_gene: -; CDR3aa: CASREAGVNTEAFF; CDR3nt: TGTGCCAGCAGGGAGGCGGGGGTGAACACTGAAGCTTTCTTT
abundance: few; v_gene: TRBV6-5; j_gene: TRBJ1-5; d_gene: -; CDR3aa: CASTGGSNQPQHF; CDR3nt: TGTGCCAGCACCGGGGGGAGCAATCAGCCCCAGCATTTT
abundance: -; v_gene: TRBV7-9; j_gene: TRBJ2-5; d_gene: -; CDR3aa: CASRPVWHF; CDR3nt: TGTGCCAGCAGACCGGTGTGGCACTTC
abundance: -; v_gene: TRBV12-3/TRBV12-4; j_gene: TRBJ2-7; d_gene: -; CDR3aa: CASSEESHEQYF; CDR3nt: TGTGCCAGCAGTGAGGAATCCCACGAGCAGTACTTC